Below are 9 T cell receptor beta chains sequenced from a single sample in a study of T cells in localized non-small cell lung cancer. Libraries were prepared by immunoSEQ multiplex PCR; TCRdb keeps only in-frame clonotypes and omits some of them. The table records 15,000 or so clones, about 88% of them present only once. Sample: peripheral blood, taken before any cancer treatment. These receptors were collected from a female donor aged 60 or older with stage III squamous cell lung carcinoma.

The gene calls are TRBV5-1 and TRBJ2-1; 8 bases line up with TRBD2. CDR3 size: 16 residues. The germline gives CDR1 SGHRS, CDR2 YFSETQ. V dropped 0 bases and J dropped 2; count of bases not matched to a gene: 4. Written as DNA, the CDR3 is TGCGCCAGCAGCTTGGGGGCGGGGGGTACCTACAATGAGCAGTTCTTC. Its protein is CASSLGAGGTYNEQFF.

This clone was recorded once. V gene TRBV5-4 combines with J gene TRBJ2-1; TRBD1 aligns across 11 bases. The CDR3 sequence is 17 residues long. The V gene's germline CDR1 is SGHNT and CDR2 YYREEE (reference sequence). The V and J ends lost 0 bases and 3 bases, in that order; junction bases with no gene match: 5. The CDR3 loop reads CASSLGMGQGDYNEQFF. CDR3 nucleotide sequence: TGTGCCAGCAGCTTGGGCATGGGACAGGGGGACTACAATGAGCAGTTCTTC.

Worth noting for this clone: A junction end diverges from the germline sequence, so it may reflect a read error. This chain links TRBV5-1 with TRBJ2-3; maybe TRBD2 (5 bases). The CDR3 consists of 14 residues. Germline-derived CDR1 and CDR2 are SGHRS and YFSETQ. CDR3 amino acids: CATSHDRDTDTQYF. The CDR3 region has the DNA TGCGCCACCAGCCACGACCGGGACACAGATACGCAGTATTTT.

This clone occurred a few times. This chain connects TRBV5-4 to TRBJ1-2; possible D gene TRBD1, 5 bases. Germline V gene lookup returns CDR1 SGHNT and CDR2 YYREEE (reference sequence). This CDR3 is built from 15 residues. V shed 0 bases and J shed 4 bases, with 13 bases lying between them. The DNA of the CDR3 is TGTGCCAGCAGCTTGGGTACAGGACGGAGCTATGGCTACACCTTC. This encodes CASSLGTGRSYGYTF.

This sequence joins TRBV5-5 and TRBJ2-3; a weak D match, TRBD1 (5 bases). The CDR3 totals 19 residues. Germline CDR1 is SGHKS and CDR2 is YYEKEE (reference sequence). Trimming removed 0 bases at V and 3 bases at J, with 23 bases between. DNA of the CDR3: TGTGCCAGCAGCTTGGGGCGCTATCCCAACCCTCCAGGGACAGATACGCAGTATTTT. Translation: CASSLGRYPNPPGTDTQYF.

The chain employs TRBV2 and TRBJ2-1; TRBD2 aligns across 8 bases. The trim removed 7 bases at V and 3 bases at J, leaving 8 bases unmatched. The CDR3 consists of 15 residues. Germline V CDR1 and CDR2: SNHLY, FYNNEI. Written as DNA, the CDR3 is TGTGCCAGCAAGGCCGTTGCGGGGGGCTACAATGAGCAGTTCTTC. It yields the protein CASKAVAGGYNEQFF.

This clone was seen only once. This chain joins TRBV29-1 and TRBJ2-1; D not certain. V shed 4 bases and J shed 4 bases, with 8 bases lying between them. CDR1 SQVTM and CDR2 ANQGSEA come from the germline V gene. The CDR3 is 12 residues long. CDR3 DNA sequence: TGCAGCGTTGTGCGCAGTTACAATGAGCAGTTCTTC. It specifies CSVVRSYNEQFF.

This chain joins TRBV7-8 and TRBJ1-5, with unresolved D. Germline V CDR1 and CDR2: SGHVS, FQNEAQ. Trimming took off 2 bases at V and 5 bases at J, with 7 bases between the two ends. CDR3 size: 13 residues. Written as DNA, the CDR3 is TGTGCCAGCAGCTTAAAGGTCGATCAGCCCCAGCATTTT. It specifies CASSLKVDQPQHF.

The chain employs TRBV28 and TRBJ1-5; 8 bases are a match to TRBD1. The CDR3 runs to 14 residues. Germline-derived CDR1 and CDR2 are MDHEN and SYDVKM. Trimming removed 7 bases from V and 6 bases from J; junction bases left unmatched: 8. CDR3 nucleotide sequence: TGTGCCAGCACCCCGACAGGGGTGAGTCAGCCCCAGCATTTT. Amino acid sequence: CASTPTGVSQPQHF.